This is a list of T cell receptor beta chains from one sample in a study of cytomegalovirus exposure and HLA in healthy donors. This table comes from immunoSEQ multiplex PCR, and its TCRdb copy is limited to in-frame clones, with some not included. The sample carries 65,000 to 80,000 clones, 60% to 85% recorded once. Source material: PBMCs. Receptors originate from a woman aged 40 to 50 in good health and CMV-seropositive. Each CDR3 is given with its conserved first and last residue. D genes are given only for firm matches. The size field is filled for only some rows; it gives once, few, many or a size class.

clone_size	d_call	v_call	j_call	cdr3_aa	cdr3_nt
NA	NA	TRBV6-6	TRBJ2-5	CASSYVGASAETQYF	TGTGCCAGCAGTTACGTGGGGGCAAGTGCGGAGACCCAGTACTTC
NA	TRBD1	TRBV9	TRBJ1-1	CASTGGTEAFF	TGTGCCAGCACAGGGGGGACTGAAGCTTTCTTT
NA	NA	TRBV29-1	TRBJ1-2	CSVEPRVSNYGYTF	TGCAGCGTTGAACCCAGGGTATCTAACTATGGCTACACCTTC
few	NA	TRBV14	TRBJ2-1	CASSRISGDYNEQFF	TGTGCCAGCAGCCGAATTAGCGGAGACTACAATGAGCAGTTCTTC
NA	NA	TRBV4-2	TRBJ2-7	CASSQDLPDSSYEQYF	TGTGCCAGCAGCCAAGATCTTCCGGACTCCTCCTACGAGCAGTACTTC
NA	TRBD2	TRBV5-4	TRBJ2-7	CASSPGLAGADYEQYF	TGTGCCAGCAGCCCTGGACTAGCGGGGGCCGACTACGAGCAGTACTTC
few	TRBD2	TRBV6-4	TRBJ2-1	CASSGTSGGAYNEQFF	TGTGCCAGCAGCGGGACTAGCGGGGGGGCCTACAATGAGCAGTTCTTC
NA	TRBD2	TRBV7-9	TRBJ2-1	CASSPQQVAGYNEQFF	TGTGCCAGCAGCCCCCAGCAAGTAGCGGGGTACAATGAGCAGTTCTTC
NA	TRBD1	TRBV28	TRBJ2-7	CASRKTGGLYEQYF	TGTGCCAGCAGAAAGACAGGGGGTCTGTACGAGCAGTACTTC
few	TRBD1	TRBV6-1	TRBJ1-3	CASERQGDSGNTIYF	TGTGCCAGCGAGCGACAGGGGGACTCTGGAAACACCATATATTTT
NA	NA	TRBV4-1	TRBJ2-7	CASSQTIGVPTPYEQYF	TGCGCCAGCAGCCAAACTATAGGGGTTCCCACCCCCTACGAGCAGTACTTC
once	TRBD1	TRBV5-5	TRBJ1-2	CASSLGQDYGYTF	TGTGCCAGCAGCCTAGGACAGGACTATGGCTACACCTTC
NA	TRBD2	TRBV2	TRBJ2-3	CASSPTSGGTDTQYF	TGTGCCAGCAGTCCGACTAGCGGGGGCACAGATACGCAGTATTTT
once	TRBD1	TRBV6-1	TRBJ2-2	CASSVARGYTGELFF	TGTGCCAGCAGCGTCGCCAGGGGGTACACCGGGGAGCTGTTTTTT
NA	TRBD2	TRBV5-1	TRBJ2-1	CASRPGGTSGGDEQFF	TGCGCCAGCAGGCCAGGAGGGACTAGCGGGGGGGACGAGCAGTTCTTC
NA	NA	TRBV14	TRBJ2-7	CASSPRDTLAGQYF	TGTGCCAGCAGCCCCCGGGACACCCTGGCCGGGCAGTACTTC
NA	TRBD1	TRBV15	TRBJ1-2	CATRATGGEYGYTF	TGTGCCACCAGGGCCACAGGGGGCGAGTATGGCTACACCTTC
NA	TRBD1	TRBV30	TRBJ1-4	CAWRPDRGPEKLFF	TGTGCCTGGAGGCCGGACAGGGGGCCTGAAAAACTGTTTTTT
NA	TRBD1	TRBV30	TRBJ1-3	CAGAHRGLGGNTIYF	TGTGCCGGGGCTCACAGGGGTTTGGGAGGAAACACCATATATTTT
once	NA	TRBV29-1	TRBJ2-2	CSVELIGSANTGELFF	TGCAGCGTTGAATTGATAGGCAGCGCGAACACCGGGGAGCTGTTTTTT
NA	NA	TRBV6-5	TRBJ1-3	CASSSVGRRTGNTIYF	TGTGCCAGCAGTTCCGTCGGCCGGCGGACTGGAAACACCATATATTTT
NA	TRBD2	TRBV6-6	TRBJ2-7	CASNSLGLAGGEQYF	TGTGCCAGCAATTCCTTGGGACTAGCGGGAGGCGAGCAGTACTTC
NA	NA	TRBV18	TRBJ2-5	CASSHPEAVQETQYF	TGTGCCAGCTCACACCCGGAAGCGGTACAAGAGACCCAGTACTTC
medium-sized	TRBD2	TRBV5-5	TRBJ2-6	CASSLAGFSGANVLTF	TGTGCCAGCAGCCTAGCGGGTTTCTCTGGGGCCAACGTCCTGACTTTC
NA	TRBD2	TRBV18	TRBJ2-3	CASHNKPGGITTDTQYF	TGTGCCAGCCATAACAAACCCGGGGGGATCACTACAGATACGCAGTATTTT
NA	NA	TRBV2	TRBJ1-2	CASSVSEIYGYTF	TGTGCCAGCAGTGTATCGGAGATCTATGGCTACACCTTC
NA	TRBD2	TRBV19	TRBJ2-3	CASTVLAGSGTDTQYF	TGTGCCAGTACCGTACTAGCGGGATCGGGCACAGATACGCAGTATTTT
NA	TRBD1	TRBV30	TRBJ1-5	CAWSVKGGPMLQHF	TGTGCCTGGAGTGTAAAAGGGGGCCCGATGCTCCAGCATTTT
NA	TRBD2	TRBV27	TRBJ2-7	CASSLLPKSGGPSYEQYF	TGTGCCAGCAGTTTACTCCCGAAAAGCGGGGGGCCCTCCTACGAGCAGTACTTC
NA	TRBD2	TRBV9	TRBJ2-7	CASSVGEGTSGIYEQYF	TGTGCCAGCAGCGTTGGGGAGGGGACTAGCGGGATCTACGAGCAGTACTTC
NA	NA	TRBV5-1	TRBJ2-1	CASSSSGPSGEQFF	TGCGCCAGCAGCTCCAGCGGGCCGTCCGGGGAGCAGTTCTTC
once	NA	TRBV6-5	TRBJ2-2	CASHEGGADTGELFF	TGTGCCAGCCACGAGGGGGGGGCTGACACCGGGGAGCTGTTTTTT
NA	TRBD1	TRBV5-6	TRBJ2-1	CASRWTGGNEQFF	TGTGCCAGCAGGTGGACAGGAGGCAATGAGCAGTTCTTC
NA	NA	TRBV18	TRBJ2-7	CASSPPWVGSEQYF	TGTGCCAGCTCACCACCATGGGTAGGGAGCGAGCAGTACTTC
NA	TRBD1	TRBV28	TRBJ1-4	CASSPAGQGATNEKLFF	TGTGCCAGCAGTCCTGCGGGACAGGGGGCAACTAATGAAAAACTGTTTTTT
NA	NA	TRBV5-1	TRBJ2-7	CASSFRSGEQYF	TGCGCCAGCAGCTTTCGGTCGGGGGAGCAGTACTTC
NA	TRBD1	TRBV28	TRBJ2-1	CASSGQGRFNEQFF	TGTGCCAGCAGCGGACAGGGAAGGTTCAATGAGCAGTTCTTC
NA	TRBD2	TRBV27	TRBJ2-2	CASSSGGGTGELFF	TGTGCCAGCAGTTCGGGGGGAGGAACCGGGGAGCTGTTTTTT
NA	TRBD1	TRBV6-4	TRBJ1-1	CASSDRVGGYAFF	TGTGCCAGCAGCGACCGGGTAGGGGGCTATGCTTTCTTT
NA	TRBD1	TRBV6-6	TRBJ1-2	CASRGDRDNYGYTF	TGTGCCAGCAGGGGGGACAGGGATAACTATGGCTACACCTTC
NA	NA	TRBV30	TRBJ2-7	CAWSRGASEQYF	TGTGCCTGGAGTCGGGGGGCAAGCGAGCAGTACTTC
NA	TRBD1	TRBV27	TRBJ1-4	CASSPYSDRPNEKLFF	TGTGCCAGCAGTCCGTACTCGGACAGGCCAAATGAAAAACTGTTTTTT
NA	TRBD1	TRBV29-1	TRBJ1-1	CSVATGRSRTEAFF	TGCAGCGTTGCGACAGGGCGAAGTCGAACTGAAGCTTTCTTT
once	TRBD2	TRBV7-9	TRBJ2-1	CASSQTSGSYNEQFF	TGTGCCAGCAGTCAGACTAGCGGGAGCTACAATGAGCAGTTCTTC
NA	NA	TRBV10-1	TRBJ2-5	CASRGSRGETQYF	TGCGCCAGCAGGGGGTCCAGGGGAGAGACCCAGTACTTC
NA	TRBD1	TRBV6-1	TRBJ1-4	CASRRDRANEKLFF	TGTGCCAGCAGGAGGGACAGGGCTAATGAAAAACTGTTTTTT
NA	NA	TRBV10-3	TRBJ1-1	CAIGQNTEAFF	TGTGCCATAGGACAGAACACTGAAGCTTTCTTT
NA	TRBD1	TRBV7-2	TRBJ1-3	CASSRRPTGEGGNTIYF	TGTGCCAGCAGCCGCCGGCCCACAGGGGAAGGTGGAAACACCATATATTTT
NA	NA	TRBV9	TRBJ1-2	CASSVGLEGGQGNYGYTF	TGTGCCAGCAGCGTAGGCCTCGAGGGGGGGCAGGGTAACTATGGCTACACCTTC
NA	NA	TRBV5-4	TRBJ1-3	CASSLQGVENTIYF	TGTGCCAGCAGCTTACAGGGTGTGGAAAACACCATATATTTT
NA	TRBD2	TRBV6-6	TRBJ2-1	CASRNLPGLPNNEQFF	TGTGCCAGCAGGAATCTACCGGGACTACCGAACAATGAGCAGTTCTTC
NA	NA	TRBV19	TRBJ1-3	CASSFSSGNTIYF	TGTGCCAGTAGCTTTAGCTCTGGAAACACCATATATTTT
NA	TRBD1	TRBV18	TRBJ2-7	CASSPNIGQGKYEQYF	TGTGCCAGCTCACCCAACATCGGACAGGGGAAATACGAGCAGTACTTC
NA	NA	TRBV6-6	TRBJ2-3	CASSPPHPTGPTQYF	TGTGCCAGCAGCCCGCCGCATCCAACAGGGCCTACGCAGTATTTT
NA	NA	TRBV30	TRBJ2-7	CAWSVFRRVGYEQYF	TGTGCCTGGAGTGTATTCAGGCGGGTAGGCTACGAGCAGTACTTC
NA	TRBD1	TRBV27	TRBJ1-5	CASSYSRGTDGQPQHF	TGTGCCAGCAGCTATAGCAGGGGGACCGACGGTCAGCCCCAGCATTTT
NA	TRBD1	TRBV6-1	TRBJ2-7	CASSEALLGTGSSYEQYF	TGTGCCAGCAGTGAAGCGCTTCTAGGGACAGGGAGCTCCTACGAGCAGTACTTC
NA	TRBD2	TRBV7-9	TRBJ2-5	CASSPHSGSGGTQYF	TGTGCCAGCAGCCCGCATAGCGGGAGCGGGGGGACCCAGTACTTC